The TCR beta chain described here comes from a study of memory CD4+ T cells and cytomegalovirus serostatus. The overall study: This sample comes from healthy Belgian adults, under 10 CMV seropositive, 24 seronegative.

Original methodology: After removing out-of-frame reads, under 2.5 million distinct TCRbeta sequences remained. Clones were sequenced by immunoSEQ multiplex PCR, and TCRdb holds only the in-frame ones, with some missing. That table furnishes V, J and clone size, whereas the DNA furnished D and trimming. Of 61,000 or so clones listed, less than 85% are singletons. The sort gate was single viable CD3+CD4+CD8-CD45RO+ cells for memory CD4+ T cells. Regarding the study as a whole: 67 of 164 known CMV-associated TCRbeta sequences appeared in CD4+ memory.

In the case of this clone: The antigen is not known.

V was clipped by 0 bases and J by 3 bases, with 6 bases between them. CDR1 is GTSNPN, CDR2 SVGIG, per germline (reference sequence). This CDR3 contains 12 residues. J is TRBJ2-7 and V is TRBV30, with a tentative D call TRBD2 (5 bases). Source material: memory CD4+ T cells from blood. The sequence was collected from an adult in good health and CMV-seronegative. Some clones in this sample may be carry-over from other donors' samples. In DNA, the CDR3 is TGTGCCTGGAGTGTACTAGGCTACGAGCAGTACTTC. It codes for CAWSVLGYEQYF.